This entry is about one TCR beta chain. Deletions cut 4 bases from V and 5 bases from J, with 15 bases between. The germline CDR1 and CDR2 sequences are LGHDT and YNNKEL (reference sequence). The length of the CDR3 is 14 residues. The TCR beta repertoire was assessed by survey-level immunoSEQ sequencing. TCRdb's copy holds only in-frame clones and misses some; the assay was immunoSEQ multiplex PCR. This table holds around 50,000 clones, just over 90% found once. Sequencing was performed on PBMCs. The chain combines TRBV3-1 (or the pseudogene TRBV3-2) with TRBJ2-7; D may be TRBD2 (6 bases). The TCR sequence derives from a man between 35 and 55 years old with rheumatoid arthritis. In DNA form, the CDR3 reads TGTGCCAGCAGCCCAGGGACTGGTGTTCACGAGCAGTACTTC. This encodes CASSPGTGVHEQYF.